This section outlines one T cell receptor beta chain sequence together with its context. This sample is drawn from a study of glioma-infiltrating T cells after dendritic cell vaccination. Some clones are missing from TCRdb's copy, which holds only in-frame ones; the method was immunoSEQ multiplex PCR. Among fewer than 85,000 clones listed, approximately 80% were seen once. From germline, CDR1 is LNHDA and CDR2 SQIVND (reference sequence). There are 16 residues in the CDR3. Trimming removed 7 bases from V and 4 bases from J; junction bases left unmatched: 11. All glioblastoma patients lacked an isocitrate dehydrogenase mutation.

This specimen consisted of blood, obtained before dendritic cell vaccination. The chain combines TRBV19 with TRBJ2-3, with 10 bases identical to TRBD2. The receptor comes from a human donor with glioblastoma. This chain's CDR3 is CASNPMEAGGADTQYF. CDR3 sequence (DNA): TGTGCCAGTAATCCGATGGAAGCGGGAGGGGCAGATACGCAGTATTTT.